The rows below give T cell receptor beta chains drawn from one sample of a study of shared clonotypes between healthy human individuals. This table comes from immunoSEQ multiplex PCR, and its TCRdb copy is limited to in-frame clones, with some not included. The data contain 2 million to 2.5 million clones, about 94% of them singletons. Sequencing was done on a sample of naive CD4+ T cells sorted from blood. The source of these receptors is a young man in good health. CDR3s include the opening cysteine and the closing phenylalanine or tryptophan. The D gene is left open where the match is weak. The size entry is marked missing in some rows and otherwise reads once, few, many or a size class.

v_gene	d_gene	j_gene	abundance	CDR3aa	CDR3nt
TRBV18	.	TRBJ2-2	.	CASSTGLQRSTGELFF	TGTGCCAGCTCAACGGGACTGCAGAGGAGCACCGGGGAGCTGTTTTTT
TRBV18	.	TRBJ1-1	.	CASSLGGGTEAFF	TGTGCCAGCTCACTCGGGGGAGGCACTGAAGCTTTCTTT
TRBV4-3	.	TRBJ2-7	.	CASSQAPVWGEQYF	TGCGCCAGCAGCCAAGCCCCCGTTTGGGGAGAGCAGTACTTC
TRBV6-5	.	TRBJ2-1	.	CASSRDFEQFF	TGTGCCAGCAGCCGGGACTTTGAGCAGTTCTTC
TRBV10-3	.	TRBJ2-6	.	CATTSQSTNVLTF	TGTGCCACGACCTCACAGTCGACCAACGTCCTGACTTTC
TRBV9	TRBD2	TRBJ2-3	.	CASTQATSAALDTQYF	TGTGCCAGCACCCAGGCTACTAGCGCGGCCTTGGATACGCAGTATTTT
TRBV6-5	.	TRBJ1-3	.	CASSSVTSQNTIYF	TGTGCCAGCAGTTCCGTTACCAGTCAAAACACCATATATTTT
TRBV20-1	.	TRBJ2-5	.	CSAALGETQYF	TGCAGTGCGGCCCTAGGTGAGACCCAGTACTTC
TRBV5-4	.	TRBJ2-1	.	CASSLGRGVVGDNEQFF	TGTGCCAGCAGCTTGGGCAGGGGAGTTGTTGGGGACAATGAGCAGTTCTTC
TRBV15	.	TRBJ1-2	once	CATSRADGLVTGYTF	TGTGCCACCAGCAGAGCGGACGGCCTTGTAACGGGCTACACCTTC
TRBV4-1	.	TRBJ1-1	.	CASSQRGGAQAFF	TGCGCCAGCAGCCAGAGGGGGGGGGCGCAAGCTTTCTTT
TRBV19	.	TRBJ1-2	once	CASSPRSGDLAGYTF	TGTGCCAGTAGTCCTCGATCCGGGGATCTGGCGGGCTACACCTTC
TRBV27	.	TRBJ2-7	.	CASSPSRGYEQYF	TGTGCCAGCAGTCCGTCCCGGGGGTACGAGCAGTACTTC
TRBV28	TRBD1	TRBJ1-2	.	CASSGQNRGLGDGYTF	TGTGCCAGCAGCGGACAAAACAGGGGGCTAGGGGATGGCTACACCTTC
TRBV5-6	TRBD2	TRBJ2-7	.	CASSLWSGGTYEQYF	TGTGCCAGCAGCTTATGGTCGGGGGGTACCTACGAGCAGTACTTC
TRBV27	TRBD1	TRBJ1-1	.	CASGGFGTVPEAFF	TGTGCCAGCGGTGGTTTCGGGACAGTACCTGAAGCTTTCTTT
TRBV7-2	.	TRBJ2-2	.	CASSSQLGAGELFF	TGTGCCAGCAGCTCCCAGCTCGGCGCCGGGGAGCTGTTTTTT
TRBV30	TRBD1	TRBJ2-7	.	CAWSAGTGGKEQYF	TGTGCCTGGAGTGCCGGGACAGGGGGTAAAGAGCAGTACTTC
TRBV5-1	.	TRBJ1-4	.	CASSLQFPNEKLFF	TGCGCCAGCAGCCTTCAATTCCCTAATGAAAAACTGTTTTTT
TRBV28	TRBD1	TRBJ2-3	.	CASSPGQPPDTQYF	TGTGCCAGCAGCCCGGGACAGCCCCCAGATACGCAGTATTTT
TRBV5-1	.	TRBJ1-6	.	CASSLVGEGASPLHF	TGCGCCAGCAGCTTGGTCGGCGAGGGAGCCTCACCCCTCCACTTT
TRBV9	TRBD1	TRBJ1-3	.	CASGRGQPPNTIYF	TGTGCCAGCGGAAGGGGACAGCCCCCGAACACCATATATTTT
TRBV28	TRBD2	TRBJ2-7	.	CASSLGGGIYEQYF	TGTGCCAGCAGTTTAGGCGGGGGGATCTACGAGCAGTACTTC
TRBV5-4	.	TRBJ1-1	.	CASSHDSNTEAFF	TGTGCCAGCAGTCACGACAGTAACACTGAAGCTTTCTTT
TRBV2	.	TRBJ1-5	.	CASRRGSNSNQPQHF	TGTGCCAGCAGAAGGGGGAGTAATAGCAATCAGCCCCAGCATTTT
TRBV6-5	TRBD1	TRBJ1-5	.	CASSKDREYQPQHF	TGTGCCAGCAGCAAGGACAGGGAGTATCAGCCCCAGCATTTT
TRBV5-6	.	TRBJ2-3	.	CASSPGPDTDTQYF	TGTGCCAGCAGCCCTGGTCCCGACACAGATACGCAGTATTTT
TRBV5-1	.	TRBJ2-2	.	CASSLEPPNTGELFF	TGCGCCAGCAGCTTGGAACCACCGAACACCGGGGAGCTGTTTTTT
TRBV5-6	TRBD1	TRBJ1-2	.	CASRAGTVNYGYTF	TGTGCCAGCAGAGCCGGGACAGTTAACTATGGCTACACCTTC
TRBV2	.	TRBJ2-3	.	CASRNEDTQYF	TGTGCCAGCAGGAACGAAGATACGCAGTATTTT
TRBV19	.	TRBJ1-1	.	CASRGYTEAFF	TGTGCCAGTAGAGGGTATACTGAAGCTTTCTTT
TRBV5-6	TRBD1	TRBJ2-1	.	CASSLVDRDSYNEQFF	TGTGCCAGCAGCTTGGTCGACAGGGACTCCTACAATGAGCAGTTCTTC
TRBV6-5	TRBD1	TRBJ2-3	.	CASRRGQGVDTQYF	TGTGCCAGCAGGAGGGGACAGGGCGTAGATACGCAGTATTTT
TRBV7-9	.	TRBJ2-7	.	CASSFGSYEQYF	TGTGCCAGCAGCTTTGGGTCTTACGAGCAGTACTTC
TRBV18	.	TRBJ1-3	.	CASSPLAISGNTIYF	TGTGCCAGCTCACCATTGGCAATCTCTGGAAACACCATATATTTT